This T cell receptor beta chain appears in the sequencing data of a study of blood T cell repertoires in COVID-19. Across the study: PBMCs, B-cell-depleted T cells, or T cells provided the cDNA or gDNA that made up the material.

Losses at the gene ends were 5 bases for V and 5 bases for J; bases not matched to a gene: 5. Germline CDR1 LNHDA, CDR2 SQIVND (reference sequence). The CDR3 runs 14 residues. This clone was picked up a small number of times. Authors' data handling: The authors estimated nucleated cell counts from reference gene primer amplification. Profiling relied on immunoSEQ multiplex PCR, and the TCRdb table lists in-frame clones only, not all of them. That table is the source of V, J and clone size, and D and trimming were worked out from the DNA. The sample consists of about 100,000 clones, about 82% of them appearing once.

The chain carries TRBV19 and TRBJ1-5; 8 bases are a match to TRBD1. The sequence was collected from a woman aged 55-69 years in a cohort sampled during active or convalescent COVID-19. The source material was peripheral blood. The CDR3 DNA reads TGTGCCAGTAGTGAACAGGGGGGTTATCAGCCCCAGCATTTT. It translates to CASSEQGGYQPQHF.